One sample yielded the 25 T cell receptor beta chains listed below, sequenced in a study of blood T cell repertoires in COVID-19. TCRdb's copy holds only in-frame clones and misses some; the assay was immunoSEQ multiplex PCR. The table lists under 250,000 clones, around four fifths of them singletons, with about 2.7% in the top ten. Sequenced sample: peripheral blood. Receptor source: a woman aged 40 to 50 with active or convalescent COVID-19.

The chain has TRBV28 and TRBJ2-2; 8 bases are shared with TRBD1. The CDR3 has 13 residues. The V gene's germline CDR1 is MDHEN and CDR2 SYDVKM. Unmatched junction bases numbered 4, after V lost 3 bases and J lost 10 bases. The CDR3 DNA follows: TGTGCCAGCAGTTTGACAGGGGACGAGGAGCTGTTTTTT. This encodes CASSLTGDEELFF.

The chain carries TRBV5-5 and TRBJ2-7, with a weak D call TRBD2 (6 bases). The V gene lost 4 bases and the J gene lost 3 bases, with 17 bases spanning the gap. The germline V gene encodes CDR1 SGHKS and CDR2 YYEKEE (reference sequence). The CDR3 covers 15 residues. CDR3 in amino acids: CASSHTTTRDYEQYF. Written as DNA, the CDR3 is TGTGCCAGCAGCCACACCACGACTAGAGACTACGAGCAGTACTTC.

For this clone: Other DNA sequences in the same sample also yield this CDR3. The chain uses TRBV6-5 and TRBJ1-1; tentatively, D is TRBD1 (5 bases). The CDR3 is 15 amino acids. CDR1 MNHEY and CDR2 SVGAGI come from the germline V gene. The V end was cut by 0 bases, the J end by 5 bases, with 13 bases between. The CDR3 is CASSYSRGMGTEAFF. CDR3 nucleotide sequence: TGTGCCAGCAGTTACTCTCGGGGGATGGGGACTGAAGCTTTCTTT.

The rearrangement joins TRBV19 to TRBJ2-2, with 15 bases lining up with TRBD2. The V and J ends lost 0 bases and 4 bases, in that order; junction bases with no gene match: 6. CDR3 size: 19 residues. Germline-derived CDR1 and CDR2 are LNHDA and SQIVND (reference sequence). CDR3 DNA: TGTGCCAGTAGTATAGAACTGGGACTAGCGGGAGGAGGCACCGGGGAGCTGTTTTTT. Its translation is CASSIELGLAGGGTGELFF.

This rearrangement joins TRBV19 to TRBJ2-7; D is perhaps TRBD2 (7 bases). There are 16 residues in the CDR3. V was shortened by 5 bases and J by 8 bases, with 25 bases between the two germline ends. In germline, CDR1 is LNHDA, CDR2 SQIVND (reference sequence). This CDR3 is CASSPPRPDTGGQQYF. CDR3 coding DNA: TGTGCCAGTAGTCCCCCTCGACCCGATACCGGGGGGCAGCAGTACTTC. Variable domain in full (rest from reference TRBV19 and TRBJ2-7): DGGITQSPKYLFRKEGQNVTLSCEQNLNHDAMYWYRQDPGQGLRLIYYSQIVNDFQKGDIAEGYSVSREKKESFPLTVTSAQKNPTAFYLCASSPPRPDTGGQQYFGPGTRLTVT.

The rearrangement uses TRBV7-8 and TRBJ1-1; no clear D. The length of the CDR3 is 12 residues. Germline CDR1 reads SGHVS; CDR2 reads FQNEAQ. Trimming took off 5 bases at V and 7 bases at J, with 11 bases between the two ends. CDR3 loop: CASSTMTVEAFF. CDR3 sequence (DNA): TGTGCCAGCAGCACTATGACCGTTGAAGCTTTCTTT.

The chain is built from TRBV29-1 and TRBJ2-2, with D perhaps TRBD2 (5 bases). V dropped 5 bases and J dropped 5 bases, with 18 bases sitting between them. The germline V gene has CDR1 SQVTM and CDR2 ANQGSEA. This CDR3 is built from 15 residues. For the CDR3, the DNA is TGCAGCGTTTTTATGGTCGGGGATGGGACCGGGGAGCTGTTTTTT. Translating gives CSVFMVGDGTGELFF.

The chain has TRBV9 and TRBJ1-4, with TRBD1 matching over 8 bases. Germline CDR1 and CDR2: SGDLS and YYNGEE. The CDR3 has 17 residues. The trim removed 3 bases at V and 2 bases at J, leaving 9 bases unmatched. The CDR3 loop is CASSASGQDRTNEKLFF. As DNA, the CDR3 is TGTGCCAGCAGCGCTTCGGGACAGGATCGGACTAATGAAAAACTGTTTTTT.

The chain carries TRBV6-1 and TRBJ1-5; 7 bases agree with TRBD1. The CDR3 has 15 amino acids. From germline, CDR1 is MNHNS and CDR2 SASEGT. Trimming took 3 bases from V and 5 from J; bases not matched to a gene: 7. CDR3 in DNA: TGTGCCAGCAGTGAGGTTTACAGGGGTGATCAGCCCCAGCATTTT. Its protein product is CASSEVYRGDQPQHF.

The genes are TRBV19 and TRBJ1-2; D possibly corresponds to TRBD1 (5 bases). Trimming removed 11 bases from V and 0 bases from J, with 13 bases in between. CDR1 is LNHDA and CDR2 is SQIVND in the germline V gene (reference sequence). The CDR3 is made up of 13 amino acids. CDR3 sequence: CAVRAGANYGYTF. In DNA, the CDR3 is TGTGCCGTCAGGGCGGGGGCTAACTATGGCTACACCTTC.

The chain uses TRBV24-1 and TRBJ1-1; D remains ambiguous. Trimming stripped 6 bases from V and 1 base from J, with 8 bases between. This CDR3 has 13 amino acids. Germline lookup yields CDR1 KGHDR and CDR2 SFDVKD. The CDR3 nucleotides read TGTGCCACCAGTACACCTGGGAACACTGAAGCTTTCTTT. Its protein product is CATSTPGNTEAFF.

This CDR3 reads CATRLTGKDTGELFF. Written as DNA, the CDR3 is TGTGCCACCCGACTTACAGGGAAAGACACCGGGGAGCTGTTTTTT. The rearrangement joins TRBV7-9 to TRBJ2-2, with a possible D match to TRBD1 (6 bases). The germline V gene has CDR1 SEHNR and CDR2 FQNEAQ (reference sequence). The CDR3 loop spans 15 amino acids. Trimming took 10 bases from V and 3 from J, leaving 18 bases between them.

CDR3: CASSLEGEYYNEQFF. As DNA, the CDR3 is TGTGCCAGCAGCTTGGAGGGAGAATACTACAATGAGCAGTTCTTC. The V and J genes are TRBV5-6 and TRBJ2-1, with D possibly TRBD2 on 5 matching bases. CDR1 and CDR2 (germline): SGHDT, YYEEEE. V was shortened by 0 bases and J by 3 bases, with 10 bases between the two germline ends. This CDR3 region has 15 residues.

J is TRBJ1-5 and V is TRBV3-1 (or the pseudogene TRBV3-2), with 10 bases fitting TRBD1. The length of the CDR3 is 17 residues. Germline assignment: CDR1 LGHDT and CDR2 YNNKEL (reference sequence). Losses at the gene ends were 9 bases for V and 4 bases for J; bases not matched to a gene: 15. The CDR3 sequence is CASWPWVTGGYNQPQHF. The CDR3 nucleotides read TGTGCCAGTTGGCCCTGGGTGACAGGGGGCTATAATCAGCCCCAGCATTTT.

The rearrangement joins TRBV7-2 to TRBJ1-2; possible D gene TRBD1, 5 bases. The germline gives CDR1 SGHTA, CDR2 FQGNSA. CDR3 length: 15 amino acids. Trimming removed 7 bases from V and 6 bases from J, with 21 bases in between. The CDR3 loop reads CASNRDSGKTDGYTF. The CDR3 coding sequence is TGTGCCAGCAACCGGGACTCAGGGAAGACTGATGGCTACACCTTC.

The chain joins TRBV7-2 to TRBJ2-3, with 7 positions matching TRBD1. The CDR3 is 14 residues long. The V and J ends lost 8 bases and 4 bases, in that order; junction bases with no gene match: 9. Germline CDR1 is SGHTA and CDR2 is FQGNSA. The CDR3 DNA reads as TGTGCCAGCCCCGGGGCAGGGGGAGCAGATACGCAGTATTTT. It is translated as CASPGAGGADTQYF.

The chain uses TRBV7-2 and TRBJ2-5; D unclear. Germline CDR1 reads SGHTA; CDR2 reads FQGNSA. The V end lost 5 bases, the J end lost 5 bases, and 9 bases lay between the germline ends. The CDR3 has 12 amino acids. The CDR3 coding sequence is TGTGCCAGCAGCCCAGGCAGGGAGACCCAGTACTTC. Residues: CASSPGRETQYF. The complete variable domain, with remaining parts taken from reference TRBV7-2 and TRBJ2-5, reads GAGVSQSPSNKVTEKGKDVELRCDPISGHTALYWYRQSLGQGLEFLIYFQGNSAPDKSGLPSDRFSAERTGGSVSTLTIQRTQQEDSAVYLCASSPGRETQYFGPGTRLLVL.

This clone was detected a few times. The chain has TRBV5-4 and TRBJ1-6; 9 nucleotides align to TRBD1. Germline V gene lookup returns CDR1 SGHNT and CDR2 YYREEE (reference sequence). Germline trimming cut 4 bases from V and 5 bases from J; bases unmatched to any gene: 4. CDR3 size: 15 residues. CDR3 protein: CASSLGQGNNSPLHF. CDR3 in DNA: TGTGCCAGCAGCCTGGGACAGGGTAATAATTCACCCCTCCACTTT.

The genes are TRBV6-5 and TRBJ1-2; a weak D match, TRBD1 (6 bases). CDR3 size: 15 residues. The V gene's germline CDR1 is MNHEY and CDR2 SVGAGI. V was shortened by 0 bases and J by 6 bases, with 14 bases between the two germline ends. The CDR3 here is CASSYSRVQGDGYTF. For the CDR3, the DNA is TGTGCCAGCAGTTACTCTCGCGTACAGGGTGATGGCTACACCTTC.

This clone has a handful of counts. J is TRBJ2-3 and V is TRBV30; 16 bases agree with TRBD2. Germline trimming cut 7 bases from V and 6 bases from J; bases unmatched to any gene: 7. CDR3 length: 15 residues. Germline assignment: CDR1 GTSNPN and CDR2 SVGIG (reference sequence). CDR3 sequence (DNA): TGTGCCTCCTCCGGGACTAGCGGGGGGGTGGATACGCAGTATTTT. The encoded protein is CASSGTSGGVDTQYF.

The chain joins TRBV5-6 to TRBJ1-5, with D maybe TRBD1 (5 bases). The CDR3 sequence is 16 residues long. V was clipped by 4 bases and J by 0 bases, with 14 bases between them. The germline gives CDR1 SGHDT, CDR2 YYEEEE. CDR3 loop: CASSLQVGYSNQPQHF. The CDR3 DNA follows: TGTGCCAGCAGCCTACAGGTCGGGTATAGCAATCAGCCCCAGCATTTT.

This clone appeared once. V and J are TRBV13 and TRBJ2-7; D not resolved. CDR3 size: 13 residues. Germline-derived CDR1 and CDR2 are PRHDT and FYEKMQ (reference sequence). Trimming removed 4 bases at V and 2 bases at J, with 9 bases between. The CDR3 protein is CASSSRSTYEQYF. CDR3 coding DNA: TGTGCCAGCAGCTCTCGGTCAACCTACGAGCAGTACTTC.

The J gene is TRBJ1-5, the V gene TRBV7-2; 9 bases are shared with TRBD1. Germline CDR1 is SGHTA and CDR2 is FQGNSA. Trimming removed 4 bases from V and 2 bases from J; junction bases left unmatched: 3. The CDR3 spans 15 residues. In DNA form, the CDR3 reads TGTGCCAGCAGCTGGACAGGGGAAGGCAATCAGCCCCAGCATTTT. It specifies CASSWTGEGNQPQHF.

The chain recombines TRBV6-4 with TRBJ1-2; perhaps TRBD1 as D (5 bases). Germline assignment: CDR1 MRHNA and CDR2 SNTAGT. The CDR3 has 17 amino acids. The V end was cut by 2 bases, the J end by 0 bases, with 16 bases between. CDR3 DNA: TGTGCCAGCAGTGACAGGGCAGGGCCCTCAGCTAACTATGGCTACACCTTC. Residues: CASSDRAGPSANYGYTF.

The sample holds a few counts of this clone. This sequence joins TRBV6-5 and TRBJ2-7; D not resolved. This CDR3 comprises 13 residues. V dropped 2 bases and J dropped 0 bases, with 5 bases sitting between them. Germline values: CDR1 MNHEY, CDR2 SVGAGI. The CDR3 DNA reads as TGTGCCAGCAGTTACACAAGCTCCTACGAGCAGTACTTC. This codes for CASSYTSSYEQYF.